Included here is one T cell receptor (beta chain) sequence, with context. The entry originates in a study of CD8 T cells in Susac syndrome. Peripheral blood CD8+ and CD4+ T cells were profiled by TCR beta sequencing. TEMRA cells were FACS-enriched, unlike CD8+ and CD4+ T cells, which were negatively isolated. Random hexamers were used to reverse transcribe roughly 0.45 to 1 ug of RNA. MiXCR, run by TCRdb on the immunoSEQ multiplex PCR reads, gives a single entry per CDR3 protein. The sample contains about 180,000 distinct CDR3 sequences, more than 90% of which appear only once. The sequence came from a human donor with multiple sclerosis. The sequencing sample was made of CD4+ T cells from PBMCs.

CDR3: CASSSRQGGVNTEAFF. In nucleotides, the CDR3 is TGTGCCAGCAGTTCAAGACAGGGAGGAGTGAACACTGAAGCTTTCTTT. The chain uses TRBV12-3 or TRBV12-4 and TRBJ1-1; 7 bases are shared with TRBD1. With 4 bases clipped from V and 0 bases from J, the junction kept 8 bases outside the gene matches. The CDR3 is made up of 16 amino acids.